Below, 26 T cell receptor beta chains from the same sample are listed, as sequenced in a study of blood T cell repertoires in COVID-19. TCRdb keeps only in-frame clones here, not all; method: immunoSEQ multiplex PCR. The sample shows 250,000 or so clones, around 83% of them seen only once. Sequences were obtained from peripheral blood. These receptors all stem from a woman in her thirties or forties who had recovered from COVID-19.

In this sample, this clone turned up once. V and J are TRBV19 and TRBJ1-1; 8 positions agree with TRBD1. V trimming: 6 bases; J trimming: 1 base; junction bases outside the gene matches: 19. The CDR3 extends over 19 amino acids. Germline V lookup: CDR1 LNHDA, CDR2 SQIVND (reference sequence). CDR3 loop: CASRPLPTGAPGSNTEAFF. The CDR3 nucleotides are TGTGCCAGTAGACCCTTACCGACAGGGGCCCCCGGCTCGAACACTGAAGCTTTCTTT.

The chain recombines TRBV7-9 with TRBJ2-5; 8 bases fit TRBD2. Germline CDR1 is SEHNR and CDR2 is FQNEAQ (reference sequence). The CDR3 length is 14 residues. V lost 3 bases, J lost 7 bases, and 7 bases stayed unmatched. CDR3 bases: TGTGCCAGCAGCTTTGGACTAGCAATAGGGACCCAGTACTTC. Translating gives CASSFGLAIGTQYF.

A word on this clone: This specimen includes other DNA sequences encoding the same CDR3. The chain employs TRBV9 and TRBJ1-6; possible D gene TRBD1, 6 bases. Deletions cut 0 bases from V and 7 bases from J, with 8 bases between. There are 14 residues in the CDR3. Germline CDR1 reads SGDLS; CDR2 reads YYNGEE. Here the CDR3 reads CASSVAQGNSPLHF. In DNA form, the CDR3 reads TGTGCCAGCAGCGTAGCGCAGGGGAATTCACCCCTCCACTTT.

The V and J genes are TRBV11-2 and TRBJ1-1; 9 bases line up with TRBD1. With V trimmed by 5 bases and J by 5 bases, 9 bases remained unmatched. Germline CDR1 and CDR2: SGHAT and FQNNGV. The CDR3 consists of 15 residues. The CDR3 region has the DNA TGTGCCAGCAGCCGCAGGGGACAGGGAGGAACTGAAGCTTTCTTT. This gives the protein CASSRRGQGGTEAFF.

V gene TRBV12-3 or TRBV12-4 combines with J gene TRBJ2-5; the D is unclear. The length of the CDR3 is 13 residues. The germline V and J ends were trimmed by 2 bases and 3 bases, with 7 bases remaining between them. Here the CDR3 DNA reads TGTGCCAGCAGTTTAAACGGTAAAGAGACCCAGTACTTC. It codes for CASSLNGKETQYF.

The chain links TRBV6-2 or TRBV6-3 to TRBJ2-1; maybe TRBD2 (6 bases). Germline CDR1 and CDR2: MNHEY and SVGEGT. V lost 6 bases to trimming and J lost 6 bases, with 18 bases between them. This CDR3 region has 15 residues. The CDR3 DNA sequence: TGTGCCAGCAGCCGCGCTGGGGAGGTCGGCAATGAGCAGTTCTTC. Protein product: CASSRAGEVGNEQFF.

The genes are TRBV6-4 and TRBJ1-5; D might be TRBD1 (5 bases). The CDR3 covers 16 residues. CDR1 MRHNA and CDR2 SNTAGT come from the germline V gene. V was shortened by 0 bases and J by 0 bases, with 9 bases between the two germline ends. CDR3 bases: TGTGCCAGCAGTGACTCGGGAGGGGATAGCAATCAGCCCCAGCATTTT. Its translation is CASSDSGGDSNQPQHF.

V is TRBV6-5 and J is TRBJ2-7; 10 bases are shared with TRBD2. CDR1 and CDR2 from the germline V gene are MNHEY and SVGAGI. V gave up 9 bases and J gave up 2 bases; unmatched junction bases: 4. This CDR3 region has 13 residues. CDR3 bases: TGTGCCAGTAGCGGGGGGCCAGCCTACGAGCAGTACTTC. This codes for CASSGGPAYEQYF.

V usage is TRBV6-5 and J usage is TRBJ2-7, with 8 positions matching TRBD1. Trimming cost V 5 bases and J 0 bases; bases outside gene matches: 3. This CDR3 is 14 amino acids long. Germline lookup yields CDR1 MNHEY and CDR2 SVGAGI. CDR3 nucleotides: TGTGCCAGCAGTCCTCAGGGGGCCTCCTACGAGCAGTACTTC. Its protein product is CASSPQGASYEQYF.

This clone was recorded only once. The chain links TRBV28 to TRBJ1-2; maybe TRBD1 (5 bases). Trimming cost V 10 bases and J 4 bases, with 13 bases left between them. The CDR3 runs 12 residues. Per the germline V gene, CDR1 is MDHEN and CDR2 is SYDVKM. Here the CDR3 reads CATADSRYGYTF. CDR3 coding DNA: TGTGCCACCGCCGACAGCCGCTATGGCTACACCTTC.

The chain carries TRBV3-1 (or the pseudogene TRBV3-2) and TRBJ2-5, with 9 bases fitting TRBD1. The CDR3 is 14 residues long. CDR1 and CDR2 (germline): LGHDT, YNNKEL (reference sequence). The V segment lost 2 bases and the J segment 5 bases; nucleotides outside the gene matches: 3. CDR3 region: CASSQTGGRETQYF. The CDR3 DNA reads TGTGCCAGCAGCCAAACAGGGGGCAGGGAGACCCAGTACTTC.

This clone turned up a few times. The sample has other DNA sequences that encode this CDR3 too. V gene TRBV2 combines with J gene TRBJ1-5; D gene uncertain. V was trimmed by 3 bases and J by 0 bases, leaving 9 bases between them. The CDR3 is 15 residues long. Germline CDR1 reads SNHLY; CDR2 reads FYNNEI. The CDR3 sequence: CASSEERGSNQPQHF. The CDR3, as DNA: TGTGCCAGCAGTGAGGAGCGCGGTAGCAATCAGCCCCAGCATTTT.

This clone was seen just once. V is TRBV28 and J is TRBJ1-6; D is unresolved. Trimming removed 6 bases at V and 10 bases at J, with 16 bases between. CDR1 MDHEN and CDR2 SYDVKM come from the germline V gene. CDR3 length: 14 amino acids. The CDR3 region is CASSPGGMKSPLHF. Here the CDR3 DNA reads TGTGCCAGCAGCCCGGGAGGCATGAAGTCACCCCTCCACTTT.

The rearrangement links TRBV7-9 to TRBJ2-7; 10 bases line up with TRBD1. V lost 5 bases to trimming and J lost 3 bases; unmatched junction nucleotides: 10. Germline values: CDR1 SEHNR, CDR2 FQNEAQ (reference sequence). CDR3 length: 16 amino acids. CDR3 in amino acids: CASSPRGQGLHYEQYF. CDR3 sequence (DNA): TGTGCCAGCAGCCCCCGGGGACAGGGGCTACACTACGAGCAGTACTTC.

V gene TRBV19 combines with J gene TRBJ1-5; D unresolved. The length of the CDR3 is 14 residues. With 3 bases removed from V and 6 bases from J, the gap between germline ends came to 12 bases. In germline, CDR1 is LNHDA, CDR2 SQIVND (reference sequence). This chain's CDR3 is CASSIQLSSQPQHF. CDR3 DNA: TGTGCCAGTAGTATTCAGTTATCCAGTCAGCCCCAGCATTTT.

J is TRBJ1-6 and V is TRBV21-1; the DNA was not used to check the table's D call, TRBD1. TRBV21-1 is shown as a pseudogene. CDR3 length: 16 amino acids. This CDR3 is CASRLVQGAYNSPLHF. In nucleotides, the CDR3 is TGTGCCAGCAGACTCGTTCAGGGGGCTTATAATTCACCCCTCCACTTT.

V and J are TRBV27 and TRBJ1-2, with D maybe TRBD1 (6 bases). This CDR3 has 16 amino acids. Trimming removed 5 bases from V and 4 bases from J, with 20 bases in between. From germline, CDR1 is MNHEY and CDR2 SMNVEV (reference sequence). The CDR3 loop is CASSPSTLQGFYGYTF. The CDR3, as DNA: TGTGCCAGCAGTCCCTCAACCCTACAGGGATTCTATGGCTACACCTTC.

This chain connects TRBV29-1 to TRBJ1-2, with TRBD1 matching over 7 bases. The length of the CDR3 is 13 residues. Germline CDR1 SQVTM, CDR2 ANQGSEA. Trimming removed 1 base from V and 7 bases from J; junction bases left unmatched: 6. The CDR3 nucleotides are TGCAGCGTTGAAGGTACGACAGGGACTGGCTACACCTTC. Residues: CSVEGTTGTGYTF.

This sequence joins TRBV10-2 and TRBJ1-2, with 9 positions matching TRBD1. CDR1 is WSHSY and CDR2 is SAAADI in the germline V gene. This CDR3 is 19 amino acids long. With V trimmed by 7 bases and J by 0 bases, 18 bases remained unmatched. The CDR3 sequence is CASMSGPWDRVDSNYGYTF. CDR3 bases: TGCGCCAGCATGAGTGGACCTTGGGACAGGGTCGATTCTAACTATGGCTACACCTTC.

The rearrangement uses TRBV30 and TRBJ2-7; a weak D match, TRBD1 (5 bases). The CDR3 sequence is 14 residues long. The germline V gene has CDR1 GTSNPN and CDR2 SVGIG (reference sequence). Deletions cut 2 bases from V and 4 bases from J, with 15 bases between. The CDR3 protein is CAWSSGYLKYEQYF. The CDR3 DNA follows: TGTGCCTGGAGTTCAGGGTATCTGAAGTACGAGCAGTACTTC.

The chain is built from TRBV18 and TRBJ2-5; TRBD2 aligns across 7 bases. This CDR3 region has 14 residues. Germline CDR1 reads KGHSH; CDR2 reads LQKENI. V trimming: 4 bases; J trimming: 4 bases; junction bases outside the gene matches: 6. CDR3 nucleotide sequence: TGTGCCAGCTCACTGACTAGCCTTCGAGAGACCCAGTACTTC. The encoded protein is CASSLTSLRETQYF.

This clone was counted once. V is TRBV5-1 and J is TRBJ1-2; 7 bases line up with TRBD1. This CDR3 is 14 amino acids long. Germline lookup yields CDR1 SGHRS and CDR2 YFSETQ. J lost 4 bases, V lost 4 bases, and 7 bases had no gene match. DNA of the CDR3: TGCGCCAGCAGCCTCACAGGGGAAATCTATGGCTACACCTTC. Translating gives CASSLTGEIYGYTF.

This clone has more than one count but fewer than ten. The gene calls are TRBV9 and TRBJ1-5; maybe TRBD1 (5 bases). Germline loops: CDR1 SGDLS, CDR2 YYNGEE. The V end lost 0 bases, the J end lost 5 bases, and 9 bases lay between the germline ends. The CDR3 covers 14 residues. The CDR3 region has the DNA TGTGCCAGCAGCGTAGGGACGGGGGATCAGCCCCAGCATTTT. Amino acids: CASSVGTGDQPQHF.

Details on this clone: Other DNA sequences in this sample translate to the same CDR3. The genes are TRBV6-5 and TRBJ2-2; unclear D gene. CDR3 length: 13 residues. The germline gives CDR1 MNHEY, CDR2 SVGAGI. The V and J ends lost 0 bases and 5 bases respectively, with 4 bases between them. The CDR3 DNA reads TGTGCCAGCAGTTACTCTCGGACCGGGGAGCTGTTTTTT. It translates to CASSYSRTGELFF.

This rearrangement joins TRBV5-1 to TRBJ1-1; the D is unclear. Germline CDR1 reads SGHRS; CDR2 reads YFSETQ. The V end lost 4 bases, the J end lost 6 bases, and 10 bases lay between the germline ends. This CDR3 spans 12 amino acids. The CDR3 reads CASSIWGAEAFF. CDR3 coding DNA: TGCGCCAGCAGCATATGGGGAGCTGAAGCTTTCTTT.

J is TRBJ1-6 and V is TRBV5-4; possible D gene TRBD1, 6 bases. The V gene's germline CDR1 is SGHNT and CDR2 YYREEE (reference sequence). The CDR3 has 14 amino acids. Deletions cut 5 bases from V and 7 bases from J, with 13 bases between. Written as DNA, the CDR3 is TGTGCCAGCAGAACCGGGACACAAAATTCACCCCTCCACTTT. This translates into CASRTGTQNSPLHF.